The 30 T cell receptor beta chains given below trace back to one sample, sequenced in a study. One entry per CDR3 protein results from TCRdb running MiXCR on the 5' RACE reads. Of more than 6,000 distinct CDR3 sequences in the sample, 45% to 65% were seen once. The sample was naive CD4+ T cells sorted from a lymph node. Subset of the sample: naive CD4+ T cells, CD4+CD45RA+CD25-. The origin of the receptors is a female donor with breast cancer.

Details on this clonotype: Lacking the conserved final phenylalanine or tryptophan, this CDR3 likely reflects a read error. The V and J genes are TRBV6-1 and TRBJ1-1, with D uncertain. Germline CDR1 and CDR2: MNHNS and SASEGT. Trimming removed 7 bases from V and 6 bases from J, with 15 bases in between. The CDR3 length is 13 residues. The CDR3 loop is CASIRRAESEAFL. In DNA form, the CDR3 reads TGTGCCAGCATAAGGAGGGCGGAGTCTGAAGCTTTCTTA.

The rearrangement joins TRBV5-8 to TRBJ1-2; D uncertain. The CDR3 spans 14 residues. Germline loops: CDR1 SGHTS, CDR2 YDEGEE. Deletions cut 1 base from V and 4 bases from J, with 11 bases between. CDR3 sequence reads: CASSLFEETYGYTF. CDR3 DNA sequence: TGTGCCAGCAGCTTGTTTGAGGAAACCTATGGCTACACCTTC.

The V call is TRBV11-3, the J call TRBJ2-3; 9 bases fit TRBD2. The CDR3 length is 18 residues. The V and J ends lost 5 bases and 0 bases, in that order; junction bases with no gene match: 12. CDR1 and CDR2 (germline): SGHNT, YENEEA. The CDR3 here is CASSPRRGGGASTDTQYF. In nucleotides, the CDR3 is TGTGCCAGCAGCCCCCGGAGGGGCGGGGGGGCTAGCACAGATACGCAGTATTTT. The complete variable domain, with remaining parts taken from reference TRBV11-3 and TRBJ2-3, reads EAGVVQSPRYKIIEKKQPVAFWCNPISGHNTLYWYLQNLGQGPELLIRYENEEAVDDSQLPKDRFSAERLKGVDSTLKIQPAELGDSAVYLCASSPRRGGGASTDTQYFGPGTRLTVL.

The rearrangement links TRBV5-5 to TRBJ2-2; D is ambiguous. Germline CDR1 reads SGHKS; CDR2 reads YYEKEE (reference sequence). The CDR3 totals 15 residues. Trimming stripped 0 bases from V and 1 base from J, with 7 bases between. In DNA form, the CDR3 reads TGTGCCAGCAGCTTGGGACCGGGGAACACCGGGGAGCTGTTTTTT. Translated: CASSLGPGNTGELFF.

This rearrangement joins TRBV5-1 to TRBJ2-3, with D possibly TRBD2 on 5 matching bases. The V gene's germline CDR1 is SGHRS and CDR2 YFSETQ. Trimming shortened V by 3 bases and J by 3 bases, and 14 bases separated the two germline ends. The CDR3 runs to 15 residues. CDR3 protein: CASSSANGMTDTQYF. In DNA, the CDR3 is TGCGCCAGCAGCTCGGCGAACGGGATGACAGATACGCAGTATTTT.

As for this clonotype: The junction does not match germline at one end; this may be a read error. The rearrangement joins TRBV9 to TRBJ1-1; weak D call: TRBD1 (6 bases). Germline V CDR1 and CDR2: SGDLS, YYNGEE. This CDR3 contains 15 residues. This CDR3 reads CASSRQSTGQTEAFF. Here the CDR3 DNA reads TGTGCCAGCAGCCGCCAATCTACAGGGCAGACTGAAGCCTTCTTT. The full variable domain, completed using reference TRBV9 and TRBJ1-1, is DSGVTQTPKHLITATGQRVTLRCSPRSGDLSVYWYQQSLDQGLQFLIQYYNGEERAKGNILERFSAQQFPDLHSELNLSSLELGDSALYFCASSRQSTGQTEAFFGQGTRLTVV.

The chain employs TRBV12-3 or TRBV12-4 and TRBJ2-3; 8 bases align to TRBD2. Germline trimming cut 2 bases from V and 4 bases from J; bases unmatched to any gene: 8. The CDR3 spans 16 residues. CDR3 residues: CASSLSKAGVSDTQYF. CDR3 nucleotides: TGTGCCAGCAGTTTATCCAAAGCGGGGGTATCAGATACGCAGTATTTT.

This chain links TRBV12-3 or TRBV12-4 with TRBJ2-1; 13 bases line up with TRBD2. V lost 7 bases to trimming and J lost 5 bases; unmatched junction nucleotides: 8. CDR3 size: 16 residues. The CDR3 loop is CASTGGGTSGNNEQFF. The CDR3 bases are TGTGCCAGCACTGGAGGCGGGACTAGCGGGAACAATGAGCAGTTCTTC.

This clonotype was recorded a few times. The chain recombines TRBV20-1 with TRBJ2-1; the D is unclear. The V end was cut by 4 bases, the J end by 0 bases, with 13 bases between. The CDR3 has 15 amino acids. From germline, CDR1 is DFQATT and CDR2 SNEGSKA (reference sequence). CDR3 nucleotides: TGCAGTGCTAATAAAGGTGGGAACTCCTACAATGAGCAGTTCTTC. Translated, it gives CSANKGGNSYNEQFF.

The V and J genes are TRBV4-1 and TRBJ2-5, with D tentatively TRBD1 (5 bases). Germline V gene sequence: CDR1 MGHRA, CDR2 YSYEKL. The CDR3 has 13 residues. V lost 2 bases and J 5 bases, leaving 9 bases between the germline ends. The CDR3 is CASSQRTRETQYF. The CDR3 DNA reads as TGCGCCAGCAGCCAAAGGACACGGGAGACCCAGTACTTC.

The gene calls are TRBV7-3 and TRBJ2-5; TRBD1 might be the D (6 bases). CDR1 and CDR2 (germline): SGHTA, FQGTGA. The V end lost 1 base, the J end lost 5 bases, and 17 bases lay between the germline ends. This CDR3 has 16 residues. CDR3 sequence (DNA): TGTGCCAGCAGCTTAAAAGGGGGACGGCTAGGGGAGACCCAGTACTTC. This translates into CASSLKGGRLGETQYF.

The chain joins TRBV12-3 or TRBV12-4 to TRBJ1-5; D is undetermined. V was shortened by 6 bases and J by 2 bases, with 17 bases between the two germline ends. The CDR3 runs 16 residues. CDR3 residues: CASSSHPGGGNQPQHF. As DNA, the CDR3 is TGTGCCAGCAGCTCTCATCCCGGTGGGGGCAATCAGCCCCAGCATTTT.

This chain uses TRBV20-1 with TRBJ1-4; D is ambiguous. This CDR3 region has 14 residues. The V gene's germline CDR1 is DFQATT and CDR2 SNEGSKA (reference sequence). The V and J ends lost 5 bases and 2 bases respectively, with 12 bases between them. CDR3 bases: TGCAGTGCTCCAAGACTGAGTACTAATGAAAAACTGTTTTTT. Its protein is CSAPRLSTNEKLFF.

The chain combines TRBV7-4 with TRBJ1-1; D may be TRBD1 (5 bases). The CDR3 has 14 residues. Germline loops: CDR1 SGHVT, CDR2 SQSDAQ. Trimming pared 1 base from V and 4 bases from J, leaving 10 bases between. CDR3 nucleotides: TGTGCCAGCAGCTTAGACCATGGGGGCACTGAAGCTTTCTTT. Translated, it gives CASSLDHGGTEAFF.

This clonotype was observed a few times. The chain employs TRBV12-3 or TRBV12-4 and TRBJ2-2, with no clear D. Between the trimmed V and J ends, which lost 2 bases and 5 bases, there was a span of 6 bases. There are 13 residues in the CDR3. Written as DNA, the CDR3 is TGTGCCAGCAGTTTAAGAAGGACCGGGGAGCTGTTTTTT. Translation: CASSLRRTGELFF.

The gene calls are TRBV20-1 and TRBJ2-7; 11 nucleotides match TRBD1. V lost 4 bases to trimming and J lost 2 bases; unmatched junction nucleotides: 1. The CDR3 runs 13 residues. Looked up from germline, CDR1 is DFQATT and CDR2 is SNEGSKA (reference sequence). The DNA for the CDR3 is TGCAGTGCTAAGGGACAGGGGGCCTACGAGCAGTACTTC. It yields the protein CSAKGQGAYEQYF.

Details on this clonotype: A much larger clone lies a single base off, so this may be a read error. The chain has TRBV7-6 and TRBJ2-1, with 10 bases identical to TRBD2. V was clipped by 5 bases and J by 4 bases; unmatched bases: 17. This CDR3 comprises 19 residues. The germline gives CDR1 SGHVS, CDR2 FNYEAQ. CDR3 residues: CASSTAPAGGVGRYNEQFF. The CDR3 region has the DNA TGTGCCAGCAGCACTGCCCCAGCGGGAGGGGTTGGGCGATACAATGAGCAGTTCTTC.

The genes are TRBV25-1 and TRBJ1-1; 7 bases are shared with TRBD1. V trimming: 7 bases; J trimming: 10 bases; junction bases outside the gene matches: 6. The length of the CDR3 is 11 residues. The V gene's germline CDR1 is MGHDK and CDR2 SYGVNS. CDR3 DNA sequence: TGTGCCAGCATTATGACAGGGAGAGCTTTCTTT. Translated, it gives CASIMTGRAFF.

The sample holds a few counts of this clonotype. The CDR3 here is CSASRGNQPQHF. The CDR3 DNA is TGCAGTGCTAGCAGGGGCAATCAGCCCCAGCATTTT. J is TRBJ1-5 and V is TRBV20-1, with a possible D match to TRBD1 (5 bases). Germline V lookup: CDR1 DFQATT, CDR2 SNEGSKA (reference sequence). V was pared by 3 bases and J by 2 bases, with 5 bases between. CDR3 length: 12 amino acids.

This clonotype turned up a few times. The V call is TRBV7-6, the J call TRBJ2-7, with 8 positions matching TRBD2. Germline V gives CDR1 SGHVS, CDR2 FNYEAQ. Germline trimming cut 2 bases from V and 4 bases from J; bases unmatched to any gene: 4. The CDR3 extends over 14 amino acids. The CDR3 spells CASSLRTSSYEQYF. In DNA form, the CDR3 reads TGTGCCAGCAGCTTACGGACTAGCAGTTACGAGCAGTACTTC.

The gene calls are TRBV5-1 and TRBJ1-2; D is unresolved. Germline assignment: CDR1 SGHRS and CDR2 YFSETQ. The CDR3 sequence is 12 residues long. V was shortened by 2 bases and J by 5 bases, with 7 bases between the two germline ends. CDR3 DNA: TGCGCCAGCAGCTTCGACATGTATGGCTACACCTTC. The encoded protein is CASSFDMYGYTF.

In DNA form, the CDR3 reads TGTGCCAGCAGCTTAAGGCAGGGTACCCGCTACACCTTC. Residues: CASSLRQGTRYTF. The V call is TRBV11-2, the J call TRBJ1-2, with a weak D call TRBD1 (5 bases). Germline CDR1 is SGHAT and CDR2 is FQNNGV. Trimming removed 2 bases at V and 9 bases at J, with 13 bases between. There are 13 residues in the CDR3.

This rearrangement joins TRBV20-1 to TRBJ2-3, with 7 bases matching TRBD1. Per germline, CDR1 DFQATT and CDR2 SNEGSKA (reference sequence). With 6 bases clipped from V and 2 bases from J, the junction kept 2 bases outside the gene matches. This CDR3 is 12 amino acids long. CDR3 region: CSAGTDTDTQYF. CDR3 nucleotide sequence: TGCAGTGCAGGGACAGACACAGATACGCAGTATTTT.

J is TRBJ2-7 and V is TRBV28, with D uncertain. The length of the CDR3 is 11 residues. The V end was cut by 5 bases, the J end by 4 bases, with 6 bases between. Germline V gene sequence: CDR1 MDHEN, CDR2 SYDVKM. The CDR3 loop is CASSPNYEQYF. The CDR3 nucleotides read TGTGCCAGCAGTCCTAATTACGAGCAGTACTTC. The complete variable domain, with remaining parts taken from reference TRBV28 and TRBJ2-7, reads DVKVTQSSRYLVKRTGEKVFLECVQDMDHENMFWYRQDPGLGLRLIYFSYDVKMKEKGDIPEGYSVSREKKERFSLILESASTNQTSMYLCASSPNYEQYFGPGTRLTVT.

This clonotype was found once. This rearrangement joins TRBV20-1 to TRBJ2-4; 8 bases are a match to TRBD2. The CDR3 has 15 amino acids. From germline, CDR1 is DFQATT and CDR2 SNEGSKA (reference sequence). The V and J ends lost 4 bases and 5 bases, in that order; junction bases with no gene match: 10. The chain's CDR3 is CSATQFSGDQNIQYF. CDR3 DNA: TGCAGTGCTACCCAATTTAGCGGGGACCAAAACATTCAGTACTTC.

CDR3 loop: CASSNQGFLETQYF. In nucleotides, the CDR3 is TGTGCCAGCAGTAATCAGGGGTTCTTAGAGACCCAGTACTTC. The chain is built from TRBV6-1 and TRBJ2-5; TRBD1 might be the D (6 bases). V lost 5 bases to trimming and J lost 4 bases, with 14 bases between them. The CDR3 loop spans 14 amino acids. CDR1 is MNHNS, CDR2 SASEGT, per germline.

DNA of the CDR3: TGTGCCAGCAGCTTGAACAGGGAGGGAAACACCATATATTTT. It yields the protein CASSLNREGNTIYF. The chain carries TRBV5-6 and TRBJ1-3; tentative D call: TRBD1 (6 bases). Per germline, CDR1 SGHDT and CDR2 YYEEEE. The CDR3 has 14 residues. The V and J ends lost 1 base and 4 bases respectively, with 9 bases between them.

V gene TRBV29-1 combines with J gene TRBJ1-5, with D maybe TRBD1 (5 bases). The CDR3 loop spans 10 amino acids. CDR1 SQVTM and CDR2 ANQGSEA come from the germline V gene. V was clipped by 3 bases and J by 15 bases, with 12 bases between them. In nucleotides, the CDR3 is TGCAGCGTTGAGGTGGGCGGGGGGCATTTT. It encodes CSVEVGGGHF. The full variable domain, in which reference TRBV29-1 and TRBJ1-5 provide the parts outside the CDR3, is SAVISQKPSRDICQRGTSLTIQCQVDSQVTMMFWYRQQPGQSLTLIATANQGSEATYESGFVIDKFPISRPNLTFSTLTVSNMSPEDSSIYLCSVEVGGGHFGDGTRLSIL.

This clonotype turned up a few times. The V and J genes are TRBV7-6 and TRBJ2-1; no clear D. V was pared by 3 bases and J by 8 bases, with 11 bases between. The CDR3 extends over 13 amino acids. Germline values: CDR1 SGHVS, CDR2 FNYEAQ. DNA for the CDR3: TGTGCCAGCAGCTTCCAGACACGCTATGAGCAGTTCTTC. This translates into CASSFQTRYEQFF.

The chain couples TRBV5-1 to TRBJ1-6; 7 positions agree with TRBD1. Per the germline V gene, CDR1 is SGHRS and CDR2 is YFSETQ. With V trimmed by 5 bases and J by 8 bases, 7 bases remained unmatched. This CDR3 spans 14 amino acids. In nucleotides, the CDR3 is TGCGCCAGCAGAACCGGGACAGTTTATTCACCCCTCCACTTT. Translating it yields CASRTGTVYSPLHF.